The next 18 T cell receptor beta chains were all read from a single sample in a study of T cell responses to AZD1222 COVID-19 vaccine. Assay used: immunoSEQ multiplex PCR; TCRdb lists only in-frame clones, some missing. The table lists about 100,000 clones, roughly 86% of them singletons. The starting material was peripheral blood, obtained on day 0 of MenACWY control vaccination. The receptors were sampled from an adult in good health.

To note about this clone: At the DNA level, this CDR3 is encoded by other sequences in the same sample as well. The rearrangement links TRBV28 to TRBJ1-2; a weak D match, TRBD1 (5 bases). CDR1 MDHEN and CDR2 SYDVKM come from the germline V gene. The CDR3 spans 12 residues. Trimming pared 6 bases from V and 3 bases from J, leaving 8 bases between. The CDR3 is CASSLGDYGYTF. The CDR3 bases are TGTGCCAGCAGCCTGGGGGACTATGGCTACACCTTC.

V and J are TRBV28 and TRBJ2-1, with TRBD1 identical over 7 bases. The germline V gene encodes CDR1 MDHEN and CDR2 SYDVKM. The CDR3 consists of 13 residues. V lost 9 bases to trimming and J lost 8 bases; unmatched junction nucleotides: 10. The CDR3 protein is CASFTTGVDEQFF. DNA for the CDR3: TGTGCCAGTTTCACCACAGGGGTCGATGAGCAGTTCTTC. The complete variable domain, with remaining parts taken from reference TRBV28 and TRBJ2-1, reads DVKVTQSSRYLVKRTGEKVFLECVQDMDHENMFWYRQDPGLGLRLIYFSYDVKMKEKGDIPEGYSVSREKKERFSLILESASTNQTSMYLCASFTTGVDEQFFGPGTRLTVL.

The chain joins TRBV28 to TRBJ1-2, with 7 nucleotides matching TRBD1. CDR1 and CDR2 (germline): MDHEN, SYDVKM. CDR3 length: 13 residues. V lost 6 bases, J lost 4 bases, and 5 bases stayed unmatched. CDR3 sequence: CASRDRSGYGYTF. The CDR3, as DNA: TGTGCCAGCAGGGACAGGAGCGGCTATGGCTACACCTTC.

V and J are TRBV4-2 and TRBJ1-2; the match to TRBD1 covers 11 bases. With 0 bases clipped from V and 3 bases from J, the junction kept 9 bases outside the gene matches. The CDR3 sequence is 18 residues long. Germline V gene lookup returns CDR1 LGHNA and CDR2 YNFKEQ. The CDR3 region is CASSQETRTGGYDYGYTF. The CDR3 DNA follows: TGTGCCAGCAGCCAAGAAACCCGGACAGGGGGCTATGACTATGGCTACACCTTC.

This clone appeared a single time. The chain combines TRBV28 with TRBJ2-3; a weak D match, TRBD2 (6 bases). Germline V lookup: CDR1 MDHEN, CDR2 SYDVKM. CDR3 length equals 16 residues. V was clipped by 5 bases and J by 6 bases, with 21 bases between them. CDR3 sequence: CASSAPRGSGTDTQYF. In nucleotides, the CDR3 is TGTGCCAGCAGTGCCCCCCGAGGTAGCGGTACCGATACGCAGTATTTT.

Only a few counts were recorded for this clone. The V and J genes are TRBV6-5 and TRBJ1-1, with TRBD1 matching over 9 bases. The germline V gene encodes CDR1 MNHEY and CDR2 SVGAGI. V trimming: 7 bases; J trimming: 4 bases; junction bases outside the gene matches: 10. The length of the CDR3 is 15 residues. In nucleotides, the CDR3 is TGTGCCAGCACCCGGACAGGGGCGCTGGGCACTGAAGCTTTCTTT. It yields the protein CASTRTGALGTEAFF.

This rearrangement joins TRBV19 to TRBJ2-7; 15 nucleotides align to TRBD2. The CDR3 sequence is 15 residues long. The germline CDR1 and CDR2 sequences are LNHDA and SQIVND (reference sequence). The V and J ends lost 5 bases and 9 bases, in that order; junction bases with no gene match: 8. The CDR3 DNA is TGTGCCAGTAGTGAGGGACTAGCGGGAGGATCGACGCAGTACTTC. It yields the protein CASSEGLAGGSTQYF.

CDR3 sequence (DNA): TGTGCCAGCAGCGTAGATTCGGACTCTGGGGCCAACGTCCTGACTTTC. Translated, it gives CASSVDSDSGANVLTF. The V and J genes are TRBV9 and TRBJ2-6, with D unclear. The CDR3 runs to 16 residues. The V end was cut by 0 bases, the J end by 0 bases, with 7 bases between. Germline V gene sequence: CDR1 SGDLS, CDR2 YYNGEE.

The rearrangement uses TRBV18 and TRBJ1-2, with a weak D call TRBD1 (5 bases). The CDR3 is 15 amino acids. CDR1 and CDR2 from the germline V gene are KGHSH and LQKENI. Trimming left V 3 bases short and J 4 bases short, with 15 bases between. The CDR3 bases are TGTGCCAGCTCACCCTCCCAGGGAAATGGCTATGGCTACACCTTC. This translates into CASSPSQGNGYGYTF.

The chain carries TRBV5-8 and TRBJ2-3; no clear D gene. Germline CDR1 and CDR2: SGHTS and YDEGEE. The V gene lost 4 bases and the J gene lost 0 bases, with 21 bases spanning the gap. This CDR3 spans 18 amino acids. The CDR3 here is CASSPLWDYSGSTDTQYF. The CDR3 nucleotides read TGTGCCAGCAGCCCCCTCTGGGATTACTCGGGTAGCACAGATACGCAGTATTTT.

This clone occurred a few times. J is TRBJ2-7 and V is TRBV28; 9 positions match TRBD2. The CDR3 is 15 residues long. V shed 5 bases, J shed 4 bases, and the junction held 9 bases outside the gene matches. The germline V gene has CDR1 MDHEN and CDR2 SYDVKM. The CDR3 DNA follows: TGTGCCAGCAGTAGGGTGGCTAGCGGGGTATACGAGCAGTACTTC. This sequence encodes CASSRVASGVYEQYF.

The chain joins TRBV27 to TRBJ1-6; 7 bases are a match to TRBD1. Trimming took 8 bases from V and 8 from J; bases not matched to a gene: 15. Germline loops: CDR1 MNHEY, CDR2 SMNVEV (reference sequence). This CDR3 spans 16 amino acids. The CDR3 protein is CASRTGSVYMDSPLHF. The CDR3 region has the DNA TGTGCCAGCCGGACAGGATCCGTTTATATGGATTCACCCCTCCACTTT.

The chain couples TRBV6-1 to TRBJ1-2, with TRBD1 as a possible D gene (6 bases). Germline V gene sequence: CDR1 MNHNS, CDR2 SASEGT. V lost 1 base and J 1 base, leaving 13 bases between the germline ends. The CDR3 loop spans 16 amino acids. CDR3 nucleotide sequence: TGTGCCAGCAGTGAAGTTGGTACAGGGTATAACTATGGCTACACCTTC. Translating it yields CASSEVGTGYNYGYTF.

The V and J genes are TRBV27 and TRBJ2-7, with D uncertain. In germline, CDR1 is MNHEY, CDR2 SMNVEV (reference sequence). Trimming removed 5 bases from V and 4 bases from J, with 15 bases in between. The CDR3 has 14 amino acids. CDR3 sequence (DNA): TGTGCCAGCAGTCTACCCTCGGAGAGGTACGAGCAGTACTTC. Residues: CASSLPSERYEQYF.

V and J are TRBV5-1 and TRBJ2-1, with 7 positions matching TRBD2. V gave up 4 bases and J gave up 2 bases; unmatched junction bases: 3. Germline V CDR1 and CDR2: SGHRS, YFSETQ. The CDR3 is 14 amino acids. The CDR3 DNA follows: TGCGCCAGCAGCGGGGGGGACGCCTACAATGAGCAGTTCTTC. Translating it yields CASSGGDAYNEQFF.

The sample holds one count of this clone. This sequence joins TRBV5-1 and TRBJ2-3; 10 bases match TRBD2. CDR3 length equals 15 residues. Germline CDR1 reads SGHRS; CDR2 reads YFSETQ. The V and J ends lost 4 bases and 1 base, in that order; junction bases with no gene match: 3. CDR3 sequence reads: CASSQLAGGTDTQYF. CDR3 nucleotides: TGCGCCAGCAGCCAGCTAGCGGGGGGCACAGATACGCAGTATTTT. The variable domain in full, with the rest retrieved from reference TRBV5-1 and TRBJ2-3, is KAGVTQTPRYLIKTRGQQVTLSCSPISGHRSVSWYQQTPGQGLQFLFEYFSETQRNKGNFPGRFSGRQFSNSRSEMNVSTLELGDSALYLCASSQLAGGTDTQYFGPGTRLTVL.

This clone has only one observation. The junction shows a germline mismatch at one end, possibly a read error. The rearrangement uses TRBV9 and TRBJ1-3, with a tentative D call TRBD1 (5 bases). This CDR3 is built from 14 residues. Germline V gene data show CDR1 as SGDLS and CDR2 as YYNGEE. CDR3 in DNA: TGTGCCAGCAGCGTCACGGGGGGAGGAAGCACCATATATTTT. Translated, it gives CASSVTGGGSTIYF.

This chain joins TRBV6-5 and TRBJ2-3, with a weak D call TRBD1 (5 bases). V shed 6 bases and J shed 2 bases, with 12 bases lying between them. There are 14 residues in the CDR3. Per germline, CDR1 MNHEY and CDR2 SVGAGI. CDR3 DNA sequence: TGTGCCAGCAGCACAGGCGCCTCCACAGATACGCAGTATTTT. This translates into CASSTGASTDTQYF.